The text below deals with one TCR beta chain. Its target is unknown. These data belong to a study of monozygotic twins with inflammatory bowel disease. Study-wide results and caveats: With others, IBD patients shared fewer clonotypes than healthy twins did, especially with disease activity. It was in IBD patients that TCRbeta diversity (inverse Simpson) was lower than in healthy co-twins. Since immunosuppressive treatments differed, patient repertoires may have gained added variability.

Two nested PCRs, of around 15 and 10 cycles, processed TCRalpha and TCRbeta cDNA. With the 5' RACE reads reprocessed, TCRdb shows one record per CDR3 protein and no DNA. In total, the table holds about 110,000 distinct CDR3 sequences. The sequenced sample was blood. The receptor was isolated from a human donor with ulcerative colitis or Crohn's disease, or a healthy co-twin of an affected twin (not recorded which).

The CDR3 is CASTSRDSAVGELFF. The chain links TRBV4-1 to TRBJ2-2; TCRdb lists TRBD2, though no DNA is available to test this call. The length of the CDR3 is 15 residues. The V gene's germline CDR1 is MGHRA and CDR2 YSYEKL.